The source of this T cell receptor beta chain is a study of T cells expressing NK-cell markers. The overall study: Eight donors were sequenced, of whom seven were HCMV-seropositive, while the remaining one was HCMV-seronegative.

Making the TCR beta cDNA relied on 5'RACE template switching with UMIs. TCRdb reprocessed the 5' RACE reads, with one entry per CDR3 protein and no DNA. This sample contains roughly 180,000 distinct CDR3 sequences. Points on this clonotype: The target antigen is unknown.

Study findings and constraints: Six or seven donors had dominant NKG2C+ clonotypes that comprised roughly 1.0-8% of their CD8+ T cells. A few donors likewise had their CD3+CD56-NKG2C+ fraction led by these clonotypes.

CDR3 length equals 15 residues. Per the germline V gene, CDR1 is SGHRS and CDR2 is YFSETQ. Sequencing was done on a sample of blood T cells: a sorted CD56 or NKG2C T cell subset, CD4+ or CD8+ T cells, or bulk PBMC T cells (not recorded which). The chain links TRBV5-1 to TRBJ2-3; checking the TCRdb D call of TRBD1 is not possible without DNA. This TCR was sampled from a woman between 18 and 75 years old in good health. The CDR3 sequence: CASSFHGQGTDTQYF.